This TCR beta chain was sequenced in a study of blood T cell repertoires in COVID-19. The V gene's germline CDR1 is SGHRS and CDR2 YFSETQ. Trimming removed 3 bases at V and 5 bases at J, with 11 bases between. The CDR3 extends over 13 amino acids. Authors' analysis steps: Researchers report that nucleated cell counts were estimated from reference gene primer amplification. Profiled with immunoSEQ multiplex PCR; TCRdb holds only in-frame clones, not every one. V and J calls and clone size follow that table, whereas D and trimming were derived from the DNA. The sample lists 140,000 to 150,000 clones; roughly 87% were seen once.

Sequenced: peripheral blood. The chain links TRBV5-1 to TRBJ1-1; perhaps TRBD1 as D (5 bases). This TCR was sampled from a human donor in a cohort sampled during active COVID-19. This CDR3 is CASSWQGVTEAFF. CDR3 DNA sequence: TGCGCCAGCAGCTGGCAGGGTGTAACTGAAGCTTTCTTT.